This entry is about one TCR beta chain. Its antigen is currently unknown. This sample was included in a study of T cell responses to AZD1222 COVID-19 vaccine. V shed 4 bases and J shed 4 bases, with 15 bases lying between them. Germline lookup yields CDR1 SGHRS and CDR2 YFSETQ. This CDR3 comprises 15 residues. General study findings and limits: Spike-wide vaccine-associated CD4 TCRs dominated at 160-218 and 743-854. Spike-specific TCR breadth and depth were elevated following two AZD1222 doses. Baseline antibody screening turned up just a handful of seropositive AZD1222 recipients. White British people made up most donors, females outnumbered males, and clonal diversity was possibly underestimated.

Here immunoSEQ multiplex PCR was the method, and the copy in TCRdb shows in-frame clones only, minus some. Here the sample spans roughly 140,000 clones, approximately 92% being singletons. The receptor was derived from an adult who received the AZD1222 COVID-19 vaccine. This specimen was peripheral blood, taken 28 days after the second AZD1222 dose. The gene calls are TRBV5-1 and TRBJ2-1, with TRBD2 as a possible D gene (5 bases). Here the CDR3 reads CASSDPLSGYNEQFF. In DNA, the CDR3 is TGCGCCAGCAGCGACCCATTGAGCGGATACAATGAGCAGTTCTTC.